Below, 19 T cell receptor beta chains from the same sample are listed, as sequenced in a study of cytomegalovirus exposure and HLA in healthy donors. Primers for the PCR totalled 60 Vbeta and 13 Jbeta. The protocol was immunoSEQ multiplex PCR, while the TCRdb copy is restricted to in-frame clones and leaves out a portion. Reported are 40,000 or so clones; the ten largest clones contain around 3.8%. Sequencing was done on a sample of PBMCs. The receptors derive from a male donor in good health and CMV-seronegative.

The chain has TRBV19 and TRBJ1-4, with D unresolved. CDR1 is LNHDA, CDR2 SQIVND, per germline (reference sequence). Trimming left V 3 bases short and J 3 bases short, with 8 bases between. The CDR3 runs to 14 residues. The CDR3 coding sequence is TGTGCCAGTAGTATGCAGGTGGCTAATGAAAAACTGTTTTTT. Encoded protein: CASSMQVANEKLFF. The whole variable domain, remainder taken from reference TRBV19 and TRBJ1-4, is DGGITQSPKYLFRKEGQNVTLSCEQNLNHDAMYWYRQDPGQGLRLIYYSQIVNDFQKGDIAEGYSVSREKKESFPLTVTSAQKNPTAFYLCASSMQVANEKLFFGSGTQLSVL.

In the case of this clone: The sample holds other DNA sequences that translate to the same CDR3. This chain uses TRBV18 with TRBJ1-1; TRBD1 matches 7 bases. Per the germline V gene, CDR1 is KGHSH and CDR2 is LQKENI. After removal of 6 bases from V and 6 bases from J, the junction contained 13 bases not matched to a gene. The CDR3 is made up of 15 amino acids. The CDR3 here is CASSPPTGRGPEAFF. CDR3 bases: TGTGCCAGCTCGCCCCCGACAGGGCGGGGACCTGAAGCTTTCTTT.

The V and J genes are TRBV7-9 and TRBJ2-1; a possible D gene is TRBD2 (5 bases). This CDR3 is built from 15 residues. Trimming took off 5 bases at V and 6 bases at J, with 17 bases between the two ends. CDR1 and CDR2 from the germline V gene are SEHNR and FQNEAQ (reference sequence). The CDR3 sequence is CASSLPEVGLNEQFF. In nucleotides, the CDR3 is TGTGCCAGCAGCCTACCGGAGGTTGGTCTCAATGAGCAGTTCTTC.

V gene TRBV9 combines with J gene TRBJ2-2, with D unresolved. Per germline, CDR1 SGDLS and CDR2 YYNGEE. Trimming took off 0 bases at V and 3 bases at J, with 6 bases between the two ends. This CDR3 region has 14 residues. The CDR3 nucleotides read TGTGCCAGCAGCGTAGTTCCAGACACCGGGGAGCTGTTTTTT. Translating it yields CASSVVPDTGELFF.

The chain combines TRBV6-1 with TRBJ1-1; 10 bases map to TRBD1. This CDR3 region has 14 residues. Germline values: CDR1 MNHNS, CDR2 SASEGT. The trim removed 8 bases at V and 5 bases at J, leaving 8 bases unmatched. CDR3 sequence: CASGTGETGTEAFF. The CDR3 DNA follows: TGTGCCAGCGGGACAGGGGAAACGGGGACTGAAGCTTTCTTT.

The rearrangement joins TRBV19 to TRBJ1-2; TRBD1 agrees at 9 bases. The CDR3 covers 14 residues. V dropped 7 bases and J dropped 4; count of bases not matched to a gene: 7. The germline V gene encodes CDR1 LNHDA and CDR2 SQIVND (reference sequence). The CDR3 DNA reads TGTGCCAGTACCGCCGGGACAGGGCTCTATGGCTACACCTTC. This codes for CASTAGTGLYGYTF.

The J gene is TRBJ1-1, the V gene TRBV5-4; no reliable D call. Germline-derived CDR1 and CDR2 are SGHNT and YYREEE (reference sequence). Trimming pared 3 bases from V and 0 bases from J, leaving 12 bases between. There are 15 residues in the CDR3. This CDR3 reads CASSSTQQVNTEAFF. The CDR3 DNA reads TGTGCCAGCAGCTCCACACAGCAGGTGAACACTGAAGCTTTCTTT.

V usage is TRBV6-1 and J usage is TRBJ2-6; D gene unclear. Trimming pared 2 bases from V and 0 bases from J, leaving 5 bases between. Germline CDR1 MNHNS, CDR2 SASEGT. The CDR3 is made up of 15 amino acids. CDR3 residues: CASSERSSGANVLTF. The CDR3, as DNA: TGTGCCAGCAGTGAACGGAGCTCTGGGGCCAACGTCCTGACTTTC.

The CDR3 DNA sequence: TGTGCCAGCAGGACGGGACAGACGAACACTGAAGCTTTCTTT. Protein product: CASRTGQTNTEAFF. The chain is built from TRBV27 and TRBJ1-1; TRBD1 aligns across 7 bases. Trimming removed 6 bases from V and 1 base from J; junction bases left unmatched: 5. The germline gives CDR1 MNHEY, CDR2 SMNVEV (reference sequence). The CDR3 has 14 residues.

This sequence joins TRBV28 and TRBJ2-1; TRBD2 matches at 8 bases. The V gene's germline CDR1 is MDHEN and CDR2 SYDVKM. V dropped 6 bases and J dropped 2; count of bases not matched to a gene: 12. CDR3 length: 17 amino acids. The CDR3 loop reads CASSVPREEVTYNEQFF. As DNA, the CDR3 is TGTGCCAGCAGCGTGCCGCGGGAGGAGGTAACCTACAATGAGCAGTTCTTC.

The chain employs TRBV5-1 and TRBJ2-5; 10 bases line up with TRBD2. The ends lost 3 bases at V and 4 bases at J; junction bases unmatched: 9. Germline values: CDR1 SGHRS, CDR2 YFSETQ. There are 16 residues in the CDR3. The CDR3 bases are TGCGCCAGCAGCTCCTCGGGTAGCGGGGGGATAGAGACCCAGTACTTC. Protein product: CASSSSGSGGIETQYF.

This chain connects TRBV7-6 to TRBJ2-1; 10 bases match TRBD1. The CDR3 spans 15 residues. Looked up from germline, CDR1 is SGHVS and CDR2 is FNYEAQ. After removal of 5 bases from V and 4 bases from J, the junction contained 5 bases not matched to a gene. CDR3 in amino acids: CASSRTGGLYNEQFF. DNA for the CDR3: TGTGCCAGCAGCCGGACAGGGGGTCTATACAATGAGCAGTTCTTC.

This chain connects TRBV9 to TRBJ2-5; TRBD2 might be the D (6 bases). CDR1 and CDR2 from the germline V gene are SGDLS and YYNGEE. The CDR3 spans 14 residues. With 3 bases removed from V and 5 bases from J, the gap between germline ends came to 14 bases. CDR3 nucleotide sequence: TGTGCCAGCAGCGGGGTGGGACTTCGGGAGACCCAGTACTTC. Its protein product is CASSGVGLRETQYF.

V gene TRBV18 combines with J gene TRBJ2-1; tentative D call: TRBD2 (5 bases). The germline V gene encodes CDR1 KGHSH and CDR2 LQKENI. The length of the CDR3 is 15 residues. V was shortened by 5 bases and J by 3 bases, with 14 bases between the two germline ends. CDR3 sequence (DNA): TGTGCCAGCTCAGGAAGGGTACGGGGCTACAATGAGCAGTTCTTC. Translated: CASSGRVRGYNEQFF.

V usage is TRBV2 and J usage is TRBJ2-3, with TRBD2 as a possible D gene (6 bases). The CDR3 loop spans 16 amino acids. V was shortened by 6 bases and J by 0 bases, with 16 bases between the two germline ends. Germline V lookup: CDR1 SNHLY, CDR2 FYNNEI. In DNA, the CDR3 is TGTGCCAGCAGGACCGGGACTTACACTAGCACAGATACGCAGTATTTT. Residues: CASRTGTYTSTDTQYF.

The J gene is TRBJ1-4, the V gene TRBV6-1; 8 positions agree with TRBD1. This CDR3 contains 14 residues. Germline loops: CDR1 MNHNS, CDR2 SASEGT. With V trimmed by 8 bases and J by 0 bases, 2 bases remained unmatched. The CDR3 nucleotides read TGTGCCAGCGGGACAGGCACAACTAATGAAAAACTGTTTTTT. Its protein is CASGTGTTNEKLFF.

The chain recombines TRBV6-1 with TRBJ2-7, with 7 bases lining up with TRBD1. The CDR3 runs to 15 residues. The V gene end was trimmed by 3 bases and the J gene end by 2 bases; junction bases not matched to a gene: 7. Germline V gives CDR1 MNHNS, CDR2 SASEGT. CDR3 in amino acids: CASSDVQGPTYEQYF. DNA for the CDR3: TGTGCCAGCAGTGATGTACAGGGGCCCACCTACGAGCAGTACTTC.

V usage is TRBV7-9 and J usage is TRBJ2-5; D is possibly TRBD2 (6 bases). Germline V gene lookup returns CDR1 SEHNR and CDR2 FQNEAQ (reference sequence). This CDR3 contains 15 residues. Trimming took off 5 bases at V and 2 bases at J, with 15 bases between the two ends. The CDR3 loop is CASSPNGGEQETQYF. As DNA, the CDR3 is TGTGCCAGCAGCCCGAACGGAGGGGAACAAGAGACCCAGTACTTC. The variable domain in full, with the rest retrieved from reference TRBV7-9 and TRBJ2-5, is DTGVSQNPRHKITKRGQNVTFRCDPISEHNRLYWYRQTLGQGPEFLTYFQNEAQLEKSRLLSDRFSAERPKGSFSTLEIQRTEQGDSAMYLCASSPNGGEQETQYFGPGTRLLVL.

The V call is TRBV6-1, the J call TRBJ2-7; 7 bases match TRBD1. The CDR3 length is 12 residues. J gave up 2 bases and V 11 bases, and 6 bases lay outside the gene matches. Germline V gene data show CDR1 as MNHNS and CDR2 as SASEGT. The CDR3 coding sequence is TGTGCCGCCATGGACAGGACCTACGAGCAGTACTTC. Translated: CAAMDRTYEQYF.